This T cell receptor beta chain was profiled in a study of OX40 agonist ivuxolimab in advanced cancers. Study as a whole: Ivuxolimab, which is an agonistic anti-OX40 (CD134) antibody, was administered to the patients.

Assay used: immunoSEQ multiplex PCR; TCRdb lists only in-frame clones, some missing. The table includes about 82,000 clones, 75% to 90% detected once. General study findings and limits: Partial responders at 0.1-3.0 mg/kg had among the lowest clonal expansion. Some nonresponders also had low normalized T-cell clonal expansion. The mean number of expanded clones was higher in CD8+ T cells than in CD4+.

Relative to its sample, this clone is medium-sized. Its antigen is still unknown. The germline gives CDR1 LNHDA, CDR2 SQIVND (reference sequence). V lost 7 bases and J 3 bases, leaving 15 bases between the germline ends. The CDR3 is 14 amino acids. The chain employs TRBV19 and TRBJ1-1, with D tentatively TRBD1 (5 bases). The source was CD4+ or CD8+ T cells sorted from blood, collected in a trial of the OX40 agonist ivuxolimab. This clonotype was obtained from an adult with an advanced solid tumor such as melanoma, head and neck, liver or kidney cancer. CDR3 nucleotides: TGTGCCAGTATGAGGCAGGAAGGGGACACTGAAGCTTTCTTT. Translated: CASMRQEGDTEAFF.